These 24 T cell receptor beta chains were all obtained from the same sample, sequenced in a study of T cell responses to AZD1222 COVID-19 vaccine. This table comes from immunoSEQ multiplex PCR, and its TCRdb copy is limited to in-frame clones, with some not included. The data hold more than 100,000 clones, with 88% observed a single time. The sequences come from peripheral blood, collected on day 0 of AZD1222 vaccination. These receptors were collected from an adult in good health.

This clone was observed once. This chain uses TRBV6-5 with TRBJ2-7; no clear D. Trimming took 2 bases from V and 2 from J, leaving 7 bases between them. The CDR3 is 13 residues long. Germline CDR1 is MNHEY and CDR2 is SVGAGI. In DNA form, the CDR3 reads TGTGCCAGCAGTTACGACGGAGCCTACGAGCAGTACTTC. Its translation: CASSYDGAYEQYF.

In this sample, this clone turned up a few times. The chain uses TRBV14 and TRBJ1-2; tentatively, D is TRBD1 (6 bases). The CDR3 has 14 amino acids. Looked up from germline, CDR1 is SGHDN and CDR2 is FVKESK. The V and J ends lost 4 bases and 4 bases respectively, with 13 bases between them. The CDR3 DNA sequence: TGTGCCAGCAGCCTAGCGGGGGCTGGCTATGGCTACACCTTC. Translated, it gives CASSLAGAGYGYTF.

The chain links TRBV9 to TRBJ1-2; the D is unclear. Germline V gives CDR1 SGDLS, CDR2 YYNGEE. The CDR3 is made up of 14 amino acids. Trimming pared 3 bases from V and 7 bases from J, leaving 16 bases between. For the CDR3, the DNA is TGTGCCAGCAGCGAACGACGGATAAGAGGTGGCTACACCTTC. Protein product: CASSERRIRGGYTF.

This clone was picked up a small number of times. In nucleotides, the CDR3 is TGTGCCAGCAGTACGGGGACAGGGGGTGGGTCACCCCTCCACTTT. Translating gives CASSTGTGGGSPLHF. J is TRBJ1-6 and V is TRBV3-1 (or the pseudogene TRBV3-2); 11 bases are shared with TRBD1. The CDR3 spans 15 residues. Per the germline V gene, CDR1 is LGHDT and CDR2 is YNNKEL (reference sequence). V lost 6 bases, J lost 10 bases, and 8 bases stayed unmatched.

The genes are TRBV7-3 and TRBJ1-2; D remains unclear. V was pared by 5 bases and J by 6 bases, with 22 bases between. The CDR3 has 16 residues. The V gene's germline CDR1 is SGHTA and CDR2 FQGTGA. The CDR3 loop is CASSPSWEGFPDGYTF. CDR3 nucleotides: TGTGCCAGCAGCCCGAGCTGGGAGGGTTTTCCGGATGGCTACACCTTC.

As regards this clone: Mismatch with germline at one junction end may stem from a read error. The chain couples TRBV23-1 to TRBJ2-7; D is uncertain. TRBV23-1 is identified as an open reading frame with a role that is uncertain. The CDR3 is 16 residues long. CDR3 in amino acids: CASTQQGSILGYEQYF. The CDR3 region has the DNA TGCGCCAGCACTCAACAAGGCTCTATTTTGGGCTACGAGCAGTACTTC.

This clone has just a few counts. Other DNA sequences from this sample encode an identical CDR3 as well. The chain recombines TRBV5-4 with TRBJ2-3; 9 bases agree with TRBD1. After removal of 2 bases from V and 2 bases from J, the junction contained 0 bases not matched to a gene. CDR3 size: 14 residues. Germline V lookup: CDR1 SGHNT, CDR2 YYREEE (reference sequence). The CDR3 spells CASSLQGATDTQYF. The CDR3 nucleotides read TGTGCCAGCAGCTTACAGGGGGCCACAGATACGCAGTATTTT.

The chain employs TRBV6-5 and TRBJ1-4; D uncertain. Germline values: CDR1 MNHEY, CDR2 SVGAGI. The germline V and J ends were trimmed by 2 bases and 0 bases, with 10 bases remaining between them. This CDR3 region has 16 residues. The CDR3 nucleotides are TGTGCCAGCAGTTACAGGCGCAGTGCAACTAATGAAAAACTGTTTTTT. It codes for CASSYRRSATNEKLFF.

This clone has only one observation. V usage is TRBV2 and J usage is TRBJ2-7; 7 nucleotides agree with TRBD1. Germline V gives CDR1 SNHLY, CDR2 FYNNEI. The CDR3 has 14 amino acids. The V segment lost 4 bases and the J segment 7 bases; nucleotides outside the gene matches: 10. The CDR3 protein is CASSGRQGSGEQYF. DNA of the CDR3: TGTGCCAGCAGTGGTCGACAGGGCTCTGGGGAGCAGTACTTC.

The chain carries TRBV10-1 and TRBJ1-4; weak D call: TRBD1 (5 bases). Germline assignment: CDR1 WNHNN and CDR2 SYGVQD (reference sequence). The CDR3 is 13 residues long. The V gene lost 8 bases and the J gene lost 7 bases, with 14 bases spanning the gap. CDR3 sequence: CASLGGGSEKLFF. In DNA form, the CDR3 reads TGCGCCAGCCTGGGGGGTGGAAGTGAAAAACTGTTTTTT.

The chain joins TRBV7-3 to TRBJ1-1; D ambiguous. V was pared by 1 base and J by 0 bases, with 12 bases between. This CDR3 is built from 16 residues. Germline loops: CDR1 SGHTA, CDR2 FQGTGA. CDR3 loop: CASSLMDPALNTEAFF. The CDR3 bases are TGTGCCAGCAGCTTAATGGATCCGGCTTTGAACACTGAAGCTTTCTTT.

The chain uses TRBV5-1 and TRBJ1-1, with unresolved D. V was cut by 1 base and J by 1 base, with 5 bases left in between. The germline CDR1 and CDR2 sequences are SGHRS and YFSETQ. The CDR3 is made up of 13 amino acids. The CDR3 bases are TGCGCCAGCAGCTTGTTAGCGAACACTGAAGCTTTCTTT. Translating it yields CASSLLANTEAFF. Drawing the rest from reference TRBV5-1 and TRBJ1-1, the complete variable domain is KAGVTQTPRYLIKTRGQQVTLSCSPISGHRSVSWYQQTPGQGLQFLFEYFSETQRNKGNFPGRFSGRQFSNSRSEMNVSTLELGDSALYLCASSLLANTEAFFGQGTRLTVV.

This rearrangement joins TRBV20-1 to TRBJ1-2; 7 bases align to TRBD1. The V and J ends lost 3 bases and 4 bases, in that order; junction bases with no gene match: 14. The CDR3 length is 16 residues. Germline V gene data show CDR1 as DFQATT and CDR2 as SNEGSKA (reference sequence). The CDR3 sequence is CSASERTGLNLYGYTF. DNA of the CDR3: TGCAGTGCTAGTGAGCGGACAGGCCTGAACCTCTATGGCTACACCTTC.

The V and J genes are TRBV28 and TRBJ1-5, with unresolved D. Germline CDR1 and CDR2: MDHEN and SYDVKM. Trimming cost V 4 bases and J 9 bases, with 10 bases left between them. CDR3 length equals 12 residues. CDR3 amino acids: CASSYPSRPQHF. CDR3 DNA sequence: TGTGCCAGCAGTTACCCTAGTAGGCCCCAGCATTTT.

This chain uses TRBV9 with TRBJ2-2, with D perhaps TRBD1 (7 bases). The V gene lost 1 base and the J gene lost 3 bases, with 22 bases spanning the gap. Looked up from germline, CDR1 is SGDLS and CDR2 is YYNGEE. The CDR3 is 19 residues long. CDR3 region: CASSVTPFGGGADTGELFF. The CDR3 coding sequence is TGTGCCAGCAGCGTAACCCCCTTCGGAGGGGGCGCGGACACCGGGGAGCTGTTTTTT.

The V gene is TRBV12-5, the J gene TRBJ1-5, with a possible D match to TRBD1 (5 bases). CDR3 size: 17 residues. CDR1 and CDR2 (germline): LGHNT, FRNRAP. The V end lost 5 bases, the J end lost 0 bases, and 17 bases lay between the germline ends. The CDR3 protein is CASGPARGRYSNQPQHF. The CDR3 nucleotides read TGTGCTAGTGGTCCCGCCCGGGGACGGTATAGCAATCAGCCCCAGCATTTT.

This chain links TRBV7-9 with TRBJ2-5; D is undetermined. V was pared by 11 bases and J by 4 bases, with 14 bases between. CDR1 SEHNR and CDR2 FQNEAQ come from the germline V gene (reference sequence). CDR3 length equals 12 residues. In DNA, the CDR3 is TGTGCCCTACTCCTAAAGGGAGAGACCCAGTACTTC. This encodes CALLLKGETQYF.

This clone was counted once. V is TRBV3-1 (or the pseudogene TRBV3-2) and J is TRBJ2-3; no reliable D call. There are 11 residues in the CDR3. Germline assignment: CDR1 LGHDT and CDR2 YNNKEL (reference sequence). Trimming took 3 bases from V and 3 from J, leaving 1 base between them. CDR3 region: CASSQTDTQYF. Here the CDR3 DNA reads TGTGCCAGCAGCCAGACAGATACGCAGTATTTT.

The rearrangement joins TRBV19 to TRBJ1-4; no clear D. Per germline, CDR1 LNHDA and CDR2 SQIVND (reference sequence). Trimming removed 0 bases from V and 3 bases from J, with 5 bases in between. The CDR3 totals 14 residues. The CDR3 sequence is CASSIERANEKLFF. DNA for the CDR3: TGTGCCAGTAGTATAGAACGGGCTAATGAAAAACTGTTTTTT.

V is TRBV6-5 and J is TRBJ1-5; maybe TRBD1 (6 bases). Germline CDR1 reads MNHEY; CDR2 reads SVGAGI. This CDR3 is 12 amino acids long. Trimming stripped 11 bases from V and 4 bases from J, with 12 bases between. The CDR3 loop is CAVGQPNQPQHF. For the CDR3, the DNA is TGTGCCGTCGGACAGCCAAATCAGCCCCAGCATTTT.

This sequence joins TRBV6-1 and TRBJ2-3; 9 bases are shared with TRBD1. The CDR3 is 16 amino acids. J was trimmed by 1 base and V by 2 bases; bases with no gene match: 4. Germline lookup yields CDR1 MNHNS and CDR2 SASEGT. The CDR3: CASSEITGGGTDTQYF. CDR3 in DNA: TGTGCCAGCAGTGAAATCACAGGGGGCGGCACAGATACGCAGTATTTT.

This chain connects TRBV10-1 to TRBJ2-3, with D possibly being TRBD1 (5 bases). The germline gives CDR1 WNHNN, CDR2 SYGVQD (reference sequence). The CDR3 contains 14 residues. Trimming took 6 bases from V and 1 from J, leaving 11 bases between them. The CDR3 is CASSVLGRTDTQYF. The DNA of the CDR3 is TGCGCCAGCAGCGTCCTGGGGCGCACAGATACGCAGTATTTT.

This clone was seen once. In DNA, the CDR3 is TGTGCCAGCAGTTCCCAGGGAGTGGGACAGCCCCAGCATTTT. It codes for CASSSQGVGQPQHF. The rearrangement uses TRBV7-8 and TRBJ1-5; D may be TRBD1 (5 bases). The V gene lost 6 bases and the J gene lost 7 bases, with 16 bases spanning the gap. Per the germline V gene, CDR1 is SGHVS and CDR2 is FQNEAQ. This CDR3 has 14 residues.

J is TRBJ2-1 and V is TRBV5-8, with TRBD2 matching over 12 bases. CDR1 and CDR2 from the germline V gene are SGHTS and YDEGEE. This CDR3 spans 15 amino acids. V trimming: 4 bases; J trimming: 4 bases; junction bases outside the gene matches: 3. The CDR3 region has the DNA TGTGCCAGCAGCCCGGGGACTAGCGGGTACAATGAGCAGTTCTTC. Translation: CASSPGTSGYNEQFF.